This T cell receptor (beta chain) emerged from a study of Ad26.COV2.S vaccination and SARS-CoV-2 variants. The overall study: Enrolled in COV1001, the donor was in the Ad26.COV2.S trial arm, which received the vaccine.

The CDR3 totals 17 residues. Trimming took 3 bases from V and 4 from J, leaving 16 bases between them. Germline V gives CDR1 LGHNA, CDR2 YSLEER. Study results and caveats: Reports say spike-specific CD8+ and CD4+ T cell responses covered substantial breadth after vaccination. Analytic work on TCR breadth and depth might have understated the full extent of total T cell responses.

The treatment denotes: some 20 received Ad26.COV2.S at low or high dose, single or two shots; 5 received placebo; per-sample allocation not given. Sampling occurred on day 63 after the first vaccine or placebo injection. As for this clone: Its antigen is currently unknown.

Sequencing used immunoSEQ multiplex PCR; TCRdb keeps in-frame clones, though not all of them. Of roughly 330,000 clones in the sample, 85% to 90% are singletons; the top ten hold around 5.5%. This sequence joins TRBV4-3 and TRBJ1-6, with D maybe TRBD1 (5 bases). Material: peripheral blood, obtained in a trial of Ad26.COV2.S vaccine versus placebo. The TCR originated in a person between 18 and 59 years old who received the Ad26.COV2.S COVID-19 vaccine or a placebo. CDR3 sequence reads: CASSQGMVGGYNSPLHF. CDR3 nucleotide sequence: TGCGCCAGCAGCCAGGGGATGGTGGGGGGATATAATTCACCCCTCCACTTT.